The rows below give T cell receptor beta chains drawn from one sample of a study of healthy donors' naive CD4 and CD8 T cells. TCRdb fed the reads into MiXCR, producing one record per CDR3 protein. The sample lists 150,000 to 200,000 distinct CDR3 sequences, under 85% occurring once. Material for sequencing was naive CD4+ and CD8+ T cells sorted from blood, pooled from several donors. Receptors were obtained from a pool of human donors in good health; the sample pools cells from several healthy donors. Both conserved end residues are part of each CDR3. The D gene is left open where the match is weak. Only part of the rows carry a size: once, few, many, or a class if the clone is expanded.

j_call v_call d_call clone_size cdr3_aa cdr3_nt
TRBJ2-3 TRBV29-1 TRBD1 NA CSVEEWGQVTDTQYF TGCAGCGTTGAAGAGTGGGGACAGGTGACAGATACGCAGTATTTT
TRBJ2-1 TRBV6-5 NA NA CASSSLRNEQFF TGTGCCAGCAGCTCCCTTCGGAATGAGCAGTTCTTC
TRBJ1-1 TRBV19 NA once CASVRTVNMNTEAFF TGTGCCAGTGTTAGGACGGTAAACATGAACACTGAAGCTTTCTTT
TRBJ1-2 TRBV5-6 TRBD1 NA CASSGGTGGGLSGYTF TGTGCCAGCAGCGGAGGGACAGGGGGCGGACTAAGCGGCTACACCTTC
TRBJ2-7 TRBV19 NA NA CASSSMAVGVAYEQYF TGTGCCAGTAGTTCGATGGCGGTGGGGGTGGCTTACGAGCAGTACTTC
TRBJ2-3 TRBV18 TRBD2 NA CASSPRLAKAGDTQYF TGTGCCAGCTCACCAAGACTAGCAAAGGCAGGAGATACGCAGTATTTT
TRBJ1-4 TRBV6-5 NA NA CASSYFNTPEKLFF TGTGCCAGCAGTTATTTCAACACCCCTGAAAAACTGTTTTTT
TRBJ2-7 TRBV12-3/TRBV12-4 NA NA CASSLMAGPVYEQYF TGTGCCAGCAGTTTAATGGCGGGGCCCGTCTACGAGCAGTACTTC
TRBJ2-1 TRBV11-1 NA NA CASSLRGASDNEQFF TGTGCCAGCAGCCTCCGGGGGGCCTCGGACAATGAGCAGTTCTTC
TRBJ1-2 TRBV11-2 NA NA CASSSGPPYGYTF TGTGCCAGCAGCTCTGGACCCCCCTATGGCTACACCTTC
TRBJ1-2 TRBV29-1 NA NA CSVDSSNYGYTF TGCAGCGTTGACAGTTCTAACTATGGCTACACCTTC
TRBJ2-1 TRBV29-1 NA NA CSVPEASNEQFF TGCAGCGTGCCCGAGGCCTCCAATGAGCAGTTCTTC
TRBJ2-7 TRBV6-5 TRBD2 NA CASSSSSGRPYEQYF TGTGCCAGCAGTTCTTCTAGCGGGAGGCCCTACGAGCAGTACTTC
TRBJ2-7 TRBV29-1 TRBD1 once CSVETLGQTPYEQYF TGCAGCGTTGAGACCCTGGGACAGACCCCCTACGAGCAGTACTTC
TRBJ2-3 TRBV2 TRBD2 NA CASRGRLAGGPDTQYF TGTGCCAGCAGGGGACGACTAGCGGGGGGCCCTGATACGCAGTATTTT
TRBJ1-1 TRBV19 TRBD1 NA CASSIDRGGTEAFF TGTGCCAGTAGTATTGACAGGGGAGGAACTGAAGCTTTCTTT
TRBJ2-3 TRBV29-1 NA NA CSVGNKIVGTDTQYF TGCAGCGTTGGAAACAAGATAGTGGGCACAGATACGCAGTATTTT
TRBJ2-1 TRBV5-6 NA NA CASSLMSTREVYNEQFF TGTGCCAGCAGCTTGATGTCAACCAGGGAGGTCTACAATGAGCAGTTCTTC
TRBJ2-7 TRBV12-3/TRBV12-4 NA NA CASSQGTPYEQYF TGTGCCAGCAGTCAGGGGACTCCCTACGAGCAGTACTTC
TRBJ2-7 TRBV6-5 NA few CASSYGAVYEQYF TGTGCCAGCAGTTACGGGGCAGTCTACGAGCAGTACTTC
TRBJ1-2 TRBV19 NA NA CASTPRGSGYTF TGTGCCAGTACTCCGCGGGGGTCTGGCTACACCTTC
TRBJ2-7 TRBV29-1 TRBD2 NA CSVQTRLAGAGLREQYF TGCAGCGTTCAAACTCGACTAGCGGGCGCCGGGCTTCGGGAGCAGTACTTC
TRBJ2-7 TRBV20-1 NA NA CSAEAGTGSYEQYF TGCAGTGCTGAAGCCGGGACCGGTTCCTACGAGCAGTACTTC
TRBJ2-2 TRBV11-3 NA once CASSRGYGSTGELFF TGTGCCAGCAGCCGCGGTTACGGTAGCACCGGGGAGCTGTTTTTT
TRBJ2-1 TRBV7-4 TRBD2 NA CASSFAGGPRSNEQFF TGTGCCAGCAGCTTCGCGGGAGGGCCTCGGAGTAATGAGCAGTTCTTC
TRBJ2-3 TRBV7-2 NA NA CASSSGRQSFSTDTQYF TGTGCCAGCAGCTCCGGTCGGCAGTCATTTAGCACAGATACGCAGTATTTT
TRBJ2-7 TRBV6-2/TRBV6-3 NA few CASSYSNSYEQYF TGTGCCAGCAGTTACTCGAATAGTTACGAGCAGTACTTC
TRBJ2-1 TRBV11-3 NA NA CASSLVVYNEQFF TGTGCCAGCAGCTTAGTCGTTTACAATGAGCAGTTCTTC
TRBJ1-1 TRBV29-1 TRBD1 NA CSVYGGQGVQVTEAFF TGCAGCGTTTACGGGGGACAGGGGGTTCAGGTCACTGAAGCTTTCTTT
TRBJ2-1 TRBV19 TRBD1 few CASRRDRGYNEQFF TGTGCCAGTAGAAGGGACAGGGGGTACAATGAGCAGTTCTTC
TRBJ2-3 TRBV19 NA once CASGGGMTDTQYF TGTGCTTCTGGAGGAGGGATGACAGATACGCAGTATTTT
TRBJ2-7 TRBV19 NA NA CASSIDSSYEQYF TGTGCCAGTAGTATAGATTCCTCCTACGAGCAGTACTTC
TRBJ1-6 TRBV19 TRBD1 few CASKLGTEGSPLHF TGTGCCAGCAAGCTGGGGACAGAAGGTTCACCCCTCCACTTT
TRBJ1-5 TRBV4-2 TRBD1 NA CASSPFDREENQPQHF TGTGCCAGCAGCCCGTTCGACAGGGAAGAGAATCAGCCCCAGCATTTT
TRBJ2-7 TRBV14 NA NA CASSQLTIYEQYF TGTGCCAGCAGCCAACTGACTATCTACGAGCAGTACTTC
TRBJ2-2 TRBV29-1 NA NA CSASTNPGRELFF TGCAGCGCTTCGACAAACCCCGGCCGGGAGCTGTTTTTT
TRBJ1-1 TRBV12-3/TRBV12-4 NA NA CASSSGTEAFF TGTGCCAGCAGCAGTGGGACTGAAGCTTTCTTT
TRBJ2-3 TRBV29-1 NA NA CSVGRTSGDTQYF TGCAGCGTTGGCAGGACGAGTGGGGATACGCAGTATTTT
TRBJ2-5 TRBV20-1 NA NA CSARLLAGYEQETQYF TGCAGTGCTAGGCTCCTGGCGGGGTATGAGCAAGAGACCCAGTACTTC
TRBJ1-2 TRBV28 NA NA CATLGGPEGYTF TGTGCCACGCTCGGAGGGCCCGAGGGCTACACCTTC